The 16 T cell receptor beta chains below were found in one sample sequenced in a study of blood T cell repertoires in COVID-19. TCRdb's table, derived via immunoSEQ multiplex PCR, lists solely in-frame clones and lacks some. The table records around 300,000 clones, 80% to 90% of them present only once. The sequencing sample was made of peripheral blood. The receptors come from a woman between 45 and 60 years old who had recovered from COVID-19.

J is TRBJ2-2 and V is TRBV2; possible D gene TRBD1, 6 bases. V lost 8 bases and J 3 bases, leaving 13 bases between the germline ends. CDR1 and CDR2 from the germline V gene are SNHLY and FYNNEI. There are 14 residues in the CDR3. The CDR3 nucleotides are TGTGCCAGCGGGAGACAGGTAGACACCGGGGAGCTGTTTTTT. This encodes CASGRQVDTGELFF.

The rearrangement joins TRBV7-2 to TRBJ1-5; TRBD1 agrees at 7 bases. The germline gives CDR1 SGHTA, CDR2 FQGNSA. The CDR3 consists of 16 residues. The V and J ends lost 0 bases and 0 bases, in that order; junction bases with no gene match: 2. The CDR3 loop is CASSLAGTDSNQPQHF. The CDR3 DNA is TGTGCCAGCAGCTTAGCTGGGACAGATAGCAATCAGCCCCAGCATTTT.

This clone showed up just a few times. The chain couples TRBV7-2 to TRBJ2-1, with 8 bases lining up with TRBD2. Germline CDR1 and CDR2: SGHTA and FQGNSA. The J segment lost 6 bases and the V segment lost 1 base, leaving 11 bases of the junction unmatched. The CDR3 spans 17 residues. CDR3 residues: CASSLGPGLGSSNEQFF. Written as DNA, the CDR3 is TGTGCCAGCAGCTTAGGCCCGGGACTAGGGAGTAGCAATGAGCAGTTCTTC.

The chain combines TRBV29-1 with TRBJ1-1; D is perhaps TRBD1 (5 bases). CDR3 length: 12 amino acids. Germline V lookup: CDR1 SQVTM, CDR2 ANQGSEA. V was shortened by 4 bases and J by 1 base, with 7 bases between the two germline ends. In nucleotides, the CDR3 is TGCAGCGTTGCGGGGGGGAACACTGAAGCTTTCTTT. It translates to CSVAGGNTEAFF.

V is TRBV12-3 or TRBV12-4 and J is TRBJ1-3, with D uncertain. CDR3 length: 13 amino acids. The V end was cut by 9 bases, the J end by 4 bases, with 13 bases between. The CDR3 DNA reads as TGTGCCAGTTCCCACCCTGGCGGAAACACCATATATTTT. Translating gives CASSHPGGNTIYF.

This chain links TRBV6-5 with TRBJ2-2; 8 nucleotides line up with TRBD2. The CDR3 is 15 amino acids. V trimming: 5 bases; J trimming: 1 base; junction bases outside the gene matches: 3. Germline CDR1 reads MNHEY; CDR2 reads SVGAGI. The CDR3 protein is CASSPLAGNTGELFF. The CDR3 DNA reads TGTGCCAGCAGTCCGCTAGCGGGGAACACCGGGGAGCTGTTTTTT.

The CDR3 region is CASSLSGIGGYNEQFF. The DNA of the CDR3 is TGTGCCAGCAGCTTGTCAGGGATTGGGGGGTACAATGAGCAGTTCTTC. The rearrangement links TRBV5-8 to TRBJ2-1; D might be TRBD2 (6 bases). The V end lost 1 base, the J end lost 4 bases, and 15 bases lay between the germline ends. Germline CDR1 is SGHTS and CDR2 is YDEGEE. CDR3 size: 16 residues. Looking up the rest from reference TRBV5-8 and TRBJ2-1 gives the full variable domain: EAGVTQSPTHLIKTRGQQATLRCSPISGHTSVYWYQQALGLGLQFLLWYDEGEERNRGNFPPRFSGRQFPNYSSELNVNALELEDSALYLCASSLSGIGGYNEQFFGPGTRLTVL.

The chain is built from TRBV5-4 and TRBJ2-2; D is possibly TRBD1 (5 bases). Trimming shortened V by 2 bases and J by 2 bases, and 10 bases separated the two germline ends. Germline V gene sequence: CDR1 SGHNT, CDR2 YYREEE (reference sequence). CDR3 length: 15 amino acids. The CDR3 sequence is CASSLEGVNTGELFF. CDR3 coding DNA: TGTGCCAGCAGCTTAGAAGGGGTCAACACCGGGGAGCTGTTTTTT.

With respect to this clone: The germline gene is not matched at one end of the junction; a read error may be the cause. This chain links TRBV7-9 with TRBJ1-4; D is uncertain. This CDR3 has 16 amino acids. CDR1 and CDR2 (germline): SEHNR, FQNEAQ (reference sequence). The CDR3 region is CASSLGQRSTNEKLFF. The CDR3 DNA is TGTGCCAGCAGCTTAGGGCAGAGATCAACTAATGAAAAGCTGTTTTTT.

Only a few counts were recorded for this clone. The CDR3 bases are TGTGCCAGCAGCTTAGTATCGGTAGCTGAGCAGTACTTC. Translation gives CASSLVSVAEQYF. The gene calls are TRBV11-2 and TRBJ2-7; no clear D gene. Trimming pared 1 base from V and 7 bases from J, leaving 11 bases between. The CDR3 contains 13 residues. Germline CDR1 and CDR2: SGHAT and FQNNGV.

The DNA of the CDR3 is TGCGCCAGCAGCACCGGTCTCCCGGGAGGGCCCTCCAACACCGGGGAGCTGTTTTTT. Protein: CASSTGLPGGPSNTGELFF. J is TRBJ2-2 and V is TRBV5-1; 8 nucleotides match TRBD2. J was trimmed by 2 bases and V by 4 bases; bases with no gene match: 16. The CDR3 runs to 19 residues. Germline loops: CDR1 SGHRS, CDR2 YFSETQ.

The rearrangement links TRBV4-1 to TRBJ1-5; D remains unclear. This CDR3 contains 15 residues. V was trimmed by 1 base and J by 1 base, leaving 8 bases between them. In germline, CDR1 is MGHRA, CDR2 YSYEKL. The DNA for the CDR3 is TGCGCCAGCAGCCAAGCCCTCCAGAGCAATCAGCCCCAGCATTTT. Translated: CASSQALQSNQPQHF.

The gene calls are TRBV19 and TRBJ1-5, with TRBD1 identical over 10 bases. The ends lost 7 bases at V and 10 bases at J; junction bases unmatched: 13. CDR1 is LNHDA, CDR2 SQIVND, per germline (reference sequence). CDR3 length: 15 amino acids. The DNA of the CDR3 is TGTGCCAGTATCCGAACCGGGACAGGGGCTCGACCCCAGCATTTT. It is translated as CASIRTGTGARPQHF.

This clone was detected only a few times. The chain combines TRBV11-1 with TRBJ2-2; the match to TRBD2 covers 10 bases. The CDR3 covers 16 residues. Germline CDR1 reads SGHAT; CDR2 reads FQDESV (reference sequence). V lost 1 base and J lost 5; bases outside the gene matches: 4. CDR3 coding DNA: TGTGCCAGCAGCTTAGAGAGCGGGAGGGCTACCGGGGAGCTGTTTTTT. It encodes CASSLESGRATGELFF. Filled out from reference TRBV11-1 and TRBJ2-2, the complete variable domain reads EAEVAQSPRYKITEKSQAVAFWCDPISGHATLYWYRQILGQGPELLVQFQDESVVDDSQLPKDRFSAERLKGVDSTLKIQPAELGDSAMYLCASSLESGRATGELFFGEGSRLTVL.

The V and J genes are TRBV24-1 and TRBJ2-1, with unresolved D. This CDR3 spans 15 amino acids. V gave up 0 bases and J gave up 3 bases, with 8 bases separating them. Germline-derived CDR1 and CDR2 are KGHDR and SFDVKD. CDR3 nucleotide sequence: TGTGCCACCAGTGATTTGCAGGTCGGCTACAATGAGCAGTTCTTC. Amino acids: CATSDLQVGYNEQFF.

This clone showed up just once. The chain has TRBV9 and TRBJ2-2; 8 nucleotides agree with TRBD2. The CDR3 consists of 17 residues. CDR1 is SGDLS, CDR2 YYNGEE, per germline. Trimming at V came to 1 base and at J to 4 bases, leaving 9 bases not matched to a gene. DNA for the CDR3: TGTGCCAGCAGCGTACCCGTGTCGGGACTAGGCACCGGGGAGCTGTTTTTT. Its protein is CASSVPVSGLGTGELFF.